This TCR beta chain was documented in a study of T cells in Graves' hyperthyroidism and ophthalmopathy. V dropped 6 bases and J dropped 4; count of bases not matched to a gene: 7. CDR3 length: 13 amino acids. Germline V lookup: CDR1 SQVTM, CDR2 ANQGSEA. RNA transcripts gave rise to amplified TCR beta CDR3 regions. HTBI primers were the set used in a first-round RT-PCR of the TCR CDR3. From the multiplex PCR reads, TCRdb called clonotypes with MiXCR, one entry per CDR3 protein. Of 300,000 to 450,000 distinct CDR3 sequences in the sample, 20% to 25% were seen once. Diagnosis relied on clinical symptoms, serum thyroxine and TRAb, thyroid ultrasound and orbital computed tomography. Study-wide findings and caveats: By a 13 V-J model, ophthalmopathy was set apart from stable hyperthyroidism. Clonotypes that were expanded in thyroid above 0.001 mostly appeared in blood too. The model anticipated ophthalmopathy a median around six months pre-onset.

This clonotype was detected only a few times. Its antigen is not known. This clonotype was obtained from a man between 45 and 60 years old with Graves' hyperthyroidism. The J gene is TRBJ1-1, the V gene TRBV29-1, with 8 bases matching TRBD1. Sequencing was carried out using blood. CDR3 in DNA: TGCAGCGTCTGGGGGCAGGGGGCCACTGAAGCTTTCTTT. It translates to CSVWGQGATEAFF.